Each of the 22 T cell receptor beta chains below was sequenced from the same sample in a study of cytomegalovirus exposure and HLA in healthy donors. In the PCR, 60 Vbeta and 13 Jbeta primers were used. Sequenced by immunoSEQ multiplex PCR; TCRdb stores in-frame clones only, minus some. This table has roughly 200,000 clones, about nine tenths appearing once. Sequenced sample: PBMCs. The receptors were gathered from a young man in good health and CMV-seronegative.

The chain employs TRBV4-3 and TRBJ2-7, with 9 bases aligning to TRBD1. V shed 3 bases and J 2 bases; nucleotides not matched to a gene: 8. This CDR3 is 16 amino acids long. Germline V gene lookup returns CDR1 LGHNA and CDR2 YSLEER. CDR3 nucleotide sequence: TGCGCCAGCAGCCAGGGGCGACAGGGGGAAACCTACGAGCAGTACTTC. Amino acids: CASSQGRQGETYEQYF.

The CDR3 DNA reads as TGTGCCAGCAGCTTAGGTAGCGGGAGCCCCTACAATGAGCAGTTCTTC. Translating it yields CASSLGSGSPYNEQFF. The gene calls are TRBV7-9 and TRBJ2-1; TRBD2 agrees at 9 bases. Per germline, CDR1 SEHNR and CDR2 FQNEAQ (reference sequence). This CDR3 is 16 amino acids long. Germline trimming cut 1 base from V and 2 bases from J; bases unmatched to any gene: 3. Full variable domain (missing parts from reference TRBV7-9 and TRBJ2-1): DTGVSQNPRHKITKRGQNVTFRCDPISEHNRLYWYRQTLGQGPEFLTYFQNEAQLEKSRLLSDRFSAERPKGSFSTLEIQRTEQGDSAMYLCASSLGSGSPYNEQFFGPGTRLTVL.

The chain joins TRBV28 to TRBJ2-2; 11 bases fit TRBD2. Germline V gene sequence: CDR1 MDHEN, CDR2 SYDVKM. With 7 bases clipped from V and 6 bases from J, the junction kept 13 bases outside the gene matches. This CDR3 comprises 17 residues. This chain's CDR3 is CASTSILAGDGSGELFF. CDR3 coding DNA: TGTGCCAGCACCTCGATACTAGCGGGAGATGGTTCCGGGGAGCTGTTTTTT.

The J gene is TRBJ2-5, the V gene TRBV2; D is possibly TRBD2 (5 bases). CDR3 size: 12 residues. From germline, CDR1 is SNHLY and CDR2 FYNNEI. Trimming left V 8 bases short and J 5 bases short, with 12 bases between. The CDR3 coding sequence is TGTGCCAGCCGGACGGAGGAGGAGACCCAGTACTTC. Protein product: CASRTEEETQYF.

This rearrangement joins TRBV9 to TRBJ2-3; 8 positions agree with TRBD2. The CDR3 extends over 14 amino acids. Per the germline V gene, CDR1 is SGDLS and CDR2 is YYNGEE. With V trimmed by 4 bases and J by 5 bases, 6 bases remained unmatched. CDR3 bases: TGTGCCAGCAGCCCTAGGACTAGCCGAGATACGCAGTATTTT. The encoded protein is CASSPRTSRDTQYF.

Written as DNA, the CDR3 is TGTGCCTGGAGTTTGGAGGCTTTCTCTGGGGCCAACGTCCTGACTTTC. Translating gives CAWSLEAFSGANVLTF. V gene TRBV30 combines with J gene TRBJ2-6; TRBD2 might be the D (5 bases). The ends were cut back, 2 bases at V and 0 bases at J, with 11 bases in the middle. The length of the CDR3 is 16 residues. Germline-derived CDR1 and CDR2 are GTSNPN and SVGIG (reference sequence).

The V call is TRBV7-2, the J call TRBJ1-1, with D possibly matching TRBD1 (5 bases). Germline lookup yields CDR1 SGHTA and CDR2 FQGNSA. The ends were cut back, 5 bases at V and 1 base at J, with 20 bases in the middle. The CDR3 is 17 residues long. For the CDR3, the DNA is TGTGCCAGCAGCCTCACCAGGGTCCAAAAGTCGAACACTGAAGCTTTCTTT. Amino acid sequence: CASSLTRVQKSNTEAFF.

This CDR3 is CASSLSASYEQYF. The CDR3 DNA is TGTGCCAGCAGTTTATCTGCGTCCTACGAGCAGTACTTC. V gene TRBV27 combines with J gene TRBJ2-7; D unresolved. The germline V gene has CDR1 MNHEY and CDR2 SMNVEV (reference sequence). CDR3 size: 13 residues. Trimming shortened V by 0 bases and J by 1 base, and 4 bases separated the two germline ends.

This CDR3 is CASSTYRQGGGQPQHF. DNA for the CDR3: TGTGCCAGTAGTACCTATAGACAGGGAGGAGGTCAGCCCCAGCATTTT. V is TRBV19 and J is TRBJ1-5, with TRBD1 matching over 7 bases. Germline trimming cut 4 bases from V and 6 bases from J; bases unmatched to any gene: 12. CDR1 and CDR2 (germline): LNHDA, SQIVND (reference sequence). The CDR3 totals 16 residues.

The chain combines TRBV5-1 with TRBJ2-3; 7 positions match TRBD1. There are 15 residues in the CDR3. CDR1 and CDR2 from the germline V gene are SGHRS and YFSETQ. V dropped 0 bases and J dropped 0; count of bases not matched to a gene: 1. The CDR3 reads CASSLDRGSTDTQYF. The CDR3 DNA sequence: TGCGCCAGCAGCTTGGACAGGGGCAGCACAGATACGCAGTATTTT.

V gene TRBV23-1 combines with J gene TRBJ2-3; maybe TRBD2 (5 bases). TRBV23-1 is noted as an ORF with a role that remains uncertain. The CDR3 totals 19 residues. V lost 3 bases and J lost 2, with 24 bases in between. The CDR3 DNA sequence: TGCGCCAGCAGTCAGAGGGCCTCGCCGAAGGGCCCTCCCACAGATACGCAGTATTTT. It is translated as CASSQRASPKGPPTDTQYF.

The chain has TRBV28 and TRBJ1-3, with D unresolved. Deletions cut 7 bases from V and 7 bases from J, with 14 bases between. Looked up from germline, CDR1 is MDHEN and CDR2 is SYDVKM. CDR3 size: 13 residues. In DNA, the CDR3 is TGTGCCAGCATAGGCCTCGAGGCGAACACCATATATTTT. Protein product: CASIGLEANTIYF.

The chain recombines TRBV5-6 with TRBJ1-2; 8 bases match TRBD1. V trimming: 5 bases; J trimming: 5 bases; junction bases outside the gene matches: 11. Germline CDR1 and CDR2: SGHDT and YYEEEE. This CDR3 has 15 amino acids. The CDR3 sequence: CASSRPGQGNYGYTF. CDR3 sequence (DNA): TGTGCCAGCAGTCGTCCCGGACAGGGAAATTATGGCTACACCTTC.

The rearrangement uses TRBV19 and TRBJ2-7; D not certain. V was trimmed by 5 bases and J by 2 bases, leaving 10 bases between them. The CDR3 is made up of 13 amino acids. The V gene's germline CDR1 is LNHDA and CDR2 SQIVND (reference sequence). CDR3 loop: CASSAGFTYEQYF. CDR3 nucleotide sequence: TGTGCCAGTAGTGCCGGGTTTACCTACGAGCAGTACTTC.

The chain carries TRBV27 and TRBJ2-1, with D unresolved. Germline CDR1 MNHEY, CDR2 SMNVEV (reference sequence). The V end was cut by 5 bases, the J end by 6 bases, with 23 bases between. The CDR3 is made up of 17 amino acids. CDR3 coding DNA: TGTGCCAGCAGTCCCCTCTTGGCAGGCCGTTGGTCCAATGAGCAGTTCTTC. This gives the protein CASSPLLAGRWSNEQFF.

The chain links TRBV28 to TRBJ1-6; 7 bases map to TRBD1. The CDR3 runs to 14 residues. V lost 6 bases, J lost 3 bases, and 2 bases stayed unmatched. In germline, CDR1 is MDHEN, CDR2 SYDVKM. DNA for the CDR3: TGTGCCAGCAGGGGACAGTACTATAATTCACCCCTCCACTTT. As protein: CASRGQYYNSPLHF.

The J gene is TRBJ2-7, the V gene TRBV4-3; weak D call: TRBD2 (5 bases). Germline assignment: CDR1 LGHNA and CDR2 YSLEER. The V and J ends lost 4 bases and 2 bases respectively, with 15 bases between them. This CDR3 has 15 residues. The CDR3 sequence: CASSPGVASPYEQYF. CDR3 DNA: TGCGCCAGCAGCCCCGGGGTAGCGTCGCCCTACGAGCAGTACTTC.

J is TRBJ2-5 and V is TRBV11-3; TRBD1 aligns across 9 bases. The CDR3 extends over 14 amino acids. Germline values: CDR1 SGHNT, CDR2 YENEEA. Unmatched junction bases numbered 0, after V lost 1 base and J lost 3 bases. The CDR3 nucleotides are TGTGCCAGCAGCTTAGGGACAGGGGAAGAGACCCAGTACTTC. Translating gives CASSLGTGEETQYF.

This clone was counted once. The chain uses TRBV28 and TRBJ2-1, with 8 bases fitting TRBD2. Trimming removed 2 bases from V and 12 bases from J; junction bases left unmatched: 15. Germline-derived CDR1 and CDR2 are MDHEN and SYDVKM. The CDR3 has 16 amino acids. CDR3 region: CASSLAGGGRYRWQFF. In DNA, the CDR3 is TGTGCCAGCAGTTTAGCCGGGGGGGGTCGATACCGTTGGCAGTTCTTC. The variable domain in full, completed from reference TRBV28 and TRBJ2-1, reads DVKVTQSSRYLVKRTGEKVFLECVQDMDHENMFWYRQDPGLGLRLIYFSYDVKMKEKGDIPEGYSVSREKKERFSLILESASTNQTSMYLCASSLAGGGRYRWQFFGPGTRLTVL.

This rearrangement joins TRBV5-1 to TRBJ2-1; 8 bases fit TRBD2. After removal of 5 bases from V and 15 bases from J, the junction contained 10 bases not matched to a gene. CDR1 and CDR2 from the germline V gene are SGHRS and YFSETQ. The length of the CDR3 is 12 residues. CDR3 coding DNA: TGCGCCAGCAGAATGGAAGGGACTAGTCTGTTCTTC. Amino acids: CASRMEGTSLFF.

The V and J genes are TRBV27 and TRBJ1-1, with D possibly TRBD1 on 5 matching bases. Trimming took off 9 bases at V and 3 bases at J, with 20 bases between the two ends. This CDR3 has 15 residues. The V gene's germline CDR1 is MNHEY and CDR2 SMNVEV (reference sequence). The CDR3 here is CASKFGGDKYTEAFF. The CDR3 DNA reads TGTGCCAGTAAATTCGGGGGAGACAAGTACACTGAAGCTTTCTTT.

The rearrangement uses TRBV6-1 and TRBJ2-7; D remains ambiguous. The CDR3 is 13 residues long. V was shortened by 3 bases and J by 0 bases, with 6 bases between the two germline ends. Germline V CDR1 and CDR2: MNHNS, SASEGT. For the CDR3, the DNA is TGTGCCAGCAGTGAGCCCTACTCCTACGAGCAGTACTTC. Residues: CASSEPYSYEQYF.